This is a list of T cell receptor beta chains from one sample in a study of PD-L1 blockade in urothelial cancer. TCRdb's copy holds only in-frame clones and misses some; the assay was immunoSEQ multiplex PCR. The table includes about 32,000 clones, around 80% detected once. Sequences were derived from PBMCs, sampled around atezolizumab (anti-PD-L1) treatment. These receptors were collected from a man aged 55 to 69 with urothelial cancer. The CDR3 runs from the conserved cysteine through the conserved F or W. The order of the fields is V gene, D gene, clone size, J gene, CDR3 DNA, CDR3 protein. The D gene is left open where the match is weak. The size field is filled for only some rows; it gives once, few, many or a size class.

V gene: TRBV6-5
D gene: TRBD2
clone size: .
J gene: TRBJ2-3
CDR3 DNA: TGTGCCAGCAGGGGGACTAGTTCGGATACGCAGTATTTT
CDR3 protein: CASRGTSSDTQYF

V gene: TRBV20-1
D gene: .
clone size: few
J gene: TRBJ1-2
CDR3 DNA: TGCAGTGCTAGAGCTCCGACTGTTACCTTC
CDR3 protein: CSARAPTVTF

V gene: TRBV19
D gene: .
clone size: once
J gene: TRBJ2-5
CDR3 DNA: TGTGCCAGTAGTATAGGAATCAGAAAGGAGACCCAGTACTTC
CDR3 protein: CASSIGIRKETQYF

V gene: TRBV9
D gene: TRBD2
clone size: medium-sized
J gene: TRBJ2-7
CDR3 DNA: TGTGCCAGCAGCGTGGGACTAGCGATCGACGAGCAGTACTTC
CDR3 protein: CASSVGLAIDEQYF

V gene: TRBV29-1
D gene: TRBD2
clone size: .
J gene: TRBJ2-7
CDR3 DNA: TGCAGCGTTGACCGACTAGCTGGCGACGAGCAGTACTTC
CDR3 protein: CSVDRLAGDEQYF

V gene: TRBV7-8
D gene: TRBD2
clone size: few
J gene: TRBJ2-2
CDR3 DNA: TGTGCCAGCGGACTAGCGGGAAAAGAAGGGGAGCTGTTTTTT
CDR3 protein: CASGLAGKEGELFF

V gene: TRBV18
D gene: .
clone size: .
J gene: TRBJ1-2
CDR3 DNA: TGTGCCAGCTCACCACCGGGGGGGTCGATTGGCTACACCTTC
CDR3 protein: CASSPPGGSIGYTF

V gene: TRBV7-2
D gene: TRBD1
clone size: .
J gene: TRBJ1-1
CDR3 DNA: TGTGCCAGCAGCCAGGACAGGGGTATGAACACTGAAGCTTTCTTT
CDR3 protein: CASSQDRGMNTEAFF

V gene: TRBV6-5
D gene: .
clone size: .
J gene: TRBJ2-1
CDR3 DNA: TGTGCCAGCAGTCGAATTTATGGACAGAACAATGAGCAGTTCTTC
CDR3 protein: CASSRIYGQNNEQFF

V gene: TRBV5-1
D gene: TRBD1
clone size: few
J gene: TRBJ1-2
CDR3 DNA: TGCGCCAGCAGCCAAGGAGGGACAGGGTCGGTCGTTCGCGGCTACACCTTC
CDR3 protein: CASSQGGTGSVVRGYTF

V gene: TRBV7-9
D gene: TRBD1
clone size: .
J gene: TRBJ1-4
CDR3 DNA: TGTGCCAGCAGCTTAGGACAGGGGGTTCATGAAAAACTGTTTTTT
CDR3 protein: CASSLGQGVHEKLFF

V gene: TRBV7-9
D gene: .
clone size: .
J gene: TRBJ2-1
CDR3 DNA: TGTGCCAGCAGCTTAGCGCTAGGGGGGGCAGCTGAGCAGTTCTTC
CDR3 protein: CASSLALGGAAEQFF

V gene: TRBV27
D gene: TRBD1
clone size: few
J gene: TRBJ1-1
CDR3 DNA: TGTGCCAGTGGCCCGGGACAGCCGAACACTGAAGCTTTCTTT
CDR3 protein: CASGPGQPNTEAFF

V gene: TRBV9
D gene: TRBD1
clone size: .
J gene: TRBJ2-5
CDR3 DNA: TGTGCCAGCAGCACCGGGACAGGGAGTTTGCAAGAGACCCAGTACTTC
CDR3 protein: CASSTGTGSLQETQYF

V gene: TRBV15
D gene: .
clone size: many
J gene: TRBJ1-2
CDR3 DNA: TGTGCCACCAGCAGAGATTCACAGGGATCATATGGCTACACCTTC
CDR3 protein: CATSRDSQGSYGYTF

V gene: TRBV7-2
D gene: TRBD1
clone size: .
J gene: TRBJ2-7
CDR3 DNA: TGTGCCAGCAGCCGTCCGGGACAGGGGAGTTGGGAGCAGTACTTC
CDR3 protein: CASSRPGQGSWEQYF

V gene: TRBV18
D gene: .
clone size: .
J gene: TRBJ2-7
CDR3 DNA: TGTGCCAGCTCACCCCAGGGGGGTGGTGGGTACGAGCAGTACTTC
CDR3 protein: CASSPQGGGGYEQYF

V gene: TRBV7-9
D gene: .
clone size: .
J gene: TRBJ1-4
CDR3 DNA: TGTGCCAGCAGCTCCTTTGAAAAACTGTTTTTT
CDR3 protein: CASSSFEKLFF

V gene: TRBV9
D gene: .
clone size: .
J gene: TRBJ1-6
CDR3 DNA: TGTGCCAGCAGCGTAGTAAGGAGGGAAGGAATTAATTCACCCCTCCACTTT
CDR3 protein: CASSVVRREGINSPLHF